This record covers a single TCR beta chain. The data are from a study of blood T cell repertoires in COVID-19. In the original workflow: Cell counts per sample came from amplifying reference gene primers. TCRdb's table, derived via immunoSEQ multiplex PCR, lists solely in-frame clones and lacks some. For V, J and clone size, that table is used; D and trimming come from the DNA. The data hold some 100,000 clones, with around four fifths observed a single time. V shed 5 bases, J shed 4 bases, and the junction held 10 bases outside the gene matches. The germline gives CDR1 MNHEY, CDR2 SMNVEV (reference sequence). The CDR3 is made up of 15 amino acids.

The sequencing input was peripheral blood. This TCR was recovered from a woman aged 55-70 years with acute or convalescent COVID-19. The chain is built from TRBV27 and TRBJ2-7; 8 bases agree with TRBD2. CDR3 region: CASSTPGTSMYEQYF. In DNA, the CDR3 is TGTGCCAGCAGTACCCCCGGGACTAGTATGTACGAGCAGTACTTC.